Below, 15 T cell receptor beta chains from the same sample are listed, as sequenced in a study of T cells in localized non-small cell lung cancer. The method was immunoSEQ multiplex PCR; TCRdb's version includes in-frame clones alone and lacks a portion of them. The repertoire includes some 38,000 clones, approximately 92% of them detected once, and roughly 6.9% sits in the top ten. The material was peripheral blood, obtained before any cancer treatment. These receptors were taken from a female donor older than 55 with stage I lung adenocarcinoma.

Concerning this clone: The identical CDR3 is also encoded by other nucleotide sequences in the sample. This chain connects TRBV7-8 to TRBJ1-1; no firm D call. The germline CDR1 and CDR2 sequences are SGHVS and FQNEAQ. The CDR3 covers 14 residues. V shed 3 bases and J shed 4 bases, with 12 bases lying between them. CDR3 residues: CASSLREGSTEAFF. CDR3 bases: TGTGCCAGCAGCTTGAGGGAAGGCAGCACTGAAGCTTTCTTT.

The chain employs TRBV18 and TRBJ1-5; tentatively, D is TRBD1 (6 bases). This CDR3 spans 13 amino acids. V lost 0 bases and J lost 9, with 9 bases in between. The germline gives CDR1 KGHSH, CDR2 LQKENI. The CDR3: CASSPPGGRPQHF. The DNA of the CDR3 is TGTGCCAGCTCACCACCCGGGGGCAGGCCCCAGCATTTT.

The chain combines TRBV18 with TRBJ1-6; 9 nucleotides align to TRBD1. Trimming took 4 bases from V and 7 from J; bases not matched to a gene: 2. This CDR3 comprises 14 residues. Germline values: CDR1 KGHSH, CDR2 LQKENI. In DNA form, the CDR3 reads TGTGCCAGCTCACTTGGACAGGGGAATTCACCCCTCCACTTT. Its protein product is CASSLGQGNSPLHF.

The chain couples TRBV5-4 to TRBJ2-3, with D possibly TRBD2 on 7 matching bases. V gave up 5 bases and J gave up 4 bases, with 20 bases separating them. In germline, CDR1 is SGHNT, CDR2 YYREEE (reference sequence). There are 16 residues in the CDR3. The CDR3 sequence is CASSFGLGGAADTQYF. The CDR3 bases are TGTGCCAGCAGTTTTGGACTAGGGGGGGCCGCAGATACGCAGTATTTT.

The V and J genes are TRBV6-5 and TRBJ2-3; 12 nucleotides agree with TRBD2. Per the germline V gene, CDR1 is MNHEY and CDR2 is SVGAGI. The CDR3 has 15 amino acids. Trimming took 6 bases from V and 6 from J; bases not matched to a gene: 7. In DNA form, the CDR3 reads TGTGCCAGCAGCAGGACTAGCGGGGAAGGGGATACGCAGTATTTT. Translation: CASSRTSGEGDTQYF.

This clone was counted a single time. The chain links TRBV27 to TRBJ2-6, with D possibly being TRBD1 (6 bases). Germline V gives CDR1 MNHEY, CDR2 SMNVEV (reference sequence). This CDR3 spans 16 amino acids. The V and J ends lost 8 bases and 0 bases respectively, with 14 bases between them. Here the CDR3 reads CASRPDRYSGANVLTF. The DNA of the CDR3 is TGTGCCAGCCGTCCGGACAGATACTCTGGGGCCAACGTCCTGACTTTC.

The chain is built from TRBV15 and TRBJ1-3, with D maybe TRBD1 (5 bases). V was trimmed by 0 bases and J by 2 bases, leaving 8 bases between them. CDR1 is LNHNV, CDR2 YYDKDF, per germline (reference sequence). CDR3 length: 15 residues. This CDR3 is CATSRDGGTGNTIYF. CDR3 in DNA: TGTGCCACCAGCAGAGACGGGGGAACTGGAAACACCATATATTTT.

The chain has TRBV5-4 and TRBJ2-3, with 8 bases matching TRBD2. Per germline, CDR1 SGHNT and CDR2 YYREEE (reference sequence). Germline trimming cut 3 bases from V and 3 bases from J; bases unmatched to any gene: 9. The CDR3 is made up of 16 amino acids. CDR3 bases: TGTGCCAGCAGCTCGGGACTAGGAGAGTCAACAGATACGCAGTATTTT. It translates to CASSSGLGESTDTQYF.

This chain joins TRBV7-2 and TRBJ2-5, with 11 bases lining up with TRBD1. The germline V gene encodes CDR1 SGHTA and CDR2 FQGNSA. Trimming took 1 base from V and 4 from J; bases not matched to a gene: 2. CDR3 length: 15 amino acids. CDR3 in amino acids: CASSLGTGGPETQYF. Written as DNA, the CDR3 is TGTGCCAGCAGCTTAGGGACAGGGGGCCCAGAGACCCAGTACTTC.

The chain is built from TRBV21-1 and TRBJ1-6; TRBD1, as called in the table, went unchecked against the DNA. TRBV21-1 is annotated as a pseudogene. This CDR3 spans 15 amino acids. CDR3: CASLLPGTGGSPLHF. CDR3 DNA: TGTGCCAGCTTACTTCCCGGGACAGGGGGTTCACCCCTCCACTTT.

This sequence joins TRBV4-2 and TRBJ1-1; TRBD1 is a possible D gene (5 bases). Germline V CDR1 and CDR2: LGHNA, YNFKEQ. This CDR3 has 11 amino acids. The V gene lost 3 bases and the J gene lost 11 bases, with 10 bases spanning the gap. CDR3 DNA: TGTGCCAGCAGCCATGCATGGGGGGCTTTCTTT. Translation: CASSHAWGAFF.

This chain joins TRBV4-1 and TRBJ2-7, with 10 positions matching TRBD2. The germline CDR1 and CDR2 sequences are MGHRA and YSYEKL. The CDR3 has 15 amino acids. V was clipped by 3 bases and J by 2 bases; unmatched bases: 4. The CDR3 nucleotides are TGCGCCAGCAGCCATTCCGGACTAGCGGCCTACGAGCAGTACTTC. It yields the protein CASSHSGLAAYEQYF.

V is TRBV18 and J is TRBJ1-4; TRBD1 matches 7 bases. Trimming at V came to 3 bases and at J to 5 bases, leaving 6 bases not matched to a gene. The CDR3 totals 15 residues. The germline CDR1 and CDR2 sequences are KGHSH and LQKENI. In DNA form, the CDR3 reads TGTGCCAGCTCACCCCGGGACAGACTAAATGAAAAACTGTTTTTT. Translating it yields CASSPRDRLNEKLFF.

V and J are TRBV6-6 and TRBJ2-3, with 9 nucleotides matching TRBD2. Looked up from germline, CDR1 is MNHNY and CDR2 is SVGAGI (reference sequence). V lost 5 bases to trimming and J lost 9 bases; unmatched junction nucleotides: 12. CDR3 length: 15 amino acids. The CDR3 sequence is CASSRRIAGAPTQYF. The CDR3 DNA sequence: TGTGCCAGCAGTCGGAGAATAGCGGGGGCCCCGACGCAGTATTTT.

The CDR3: CASSSGLAGYNEQFF. DNA for the CDR3: TGTGCCAGCAGTTCCGGACTGGCGGGTTACAATGAGCAGTTCTTC. The chain recombines TRBV4-2 with TRBJ2-1; D might be TRBD2 (5 bases). The ends were cut back, 6 bases at V and 4 bases at J, with 16 bases in the middle. Germline CDR1 is LGHNA and CDR2 is YNFKEQ. The CDR3 is 15 residues long.